What follows are 26 T cell receptor beta chains derived from one specimen sequenced in a study of blood T cell repertoires in COVID-19. TCRdb's table, derived via immunoSEQ multiplex PCR, lists solely in-frame clones and lacks some. Among 170,000 or so clones listed, 70% to 90% were seen once. Sequenced: peripheral blood. These receptors came from a man aged 60 to 75 with COVID-19, enrolled during active disease.

The chain is built from TRBV19 and TRBJ2-3; 8 positions agree with TRBD2. The CDR3 spans 15 residues. V trimming: 10 bases; J trimming: 1 base; junction bases outside the gene matches: 10. Germline V lookup: CDR1 LNHDA, CDR2 SQIVND (reference sequence). The CDR3 nucleotides are TGTGCCACTAAAACGCGGGGGGCAGGCACAGATACGCAGTATTTT. This sequence encodes CATKTRGAGTDTQYF.

The chain uses TRBV2 and TRBJ1-1; weak D call: TRBD1 (5 bases). Germline V gene lookup returns CDR1 SNHLY and CDR2 FYNNEI. There are 15 residues in the CDR3. The V end lost 2 bases, the J end lost 1 base, and 11 bases lay between the germline ends. The CDR3 is CASSEWTPRNTEAFF. DNA for the CDR3: TGTGCCAGCAGTGAATGGACACCGAGGAACACTGAAGCTTTCTTT.

V is TRBV7-9 and J is TRBJ1-3, with 8 positions matching TRBD1. The CDR3 runs to 15 residues. The germline CDR1 and CDR2 sequences are SEHNR and FQNEAQ (reference sequence). V gave up 3 bases and J gave up 4 bases; unmatched junction bases: 5. DNA for the CDR3: TGTGCCAGCAGCTTGACAGGGGCCCACGGAAACACCATATATTTT. It yields the protein CASSLTGAHGNTIYF. Filled out from reference TRBV7-9 and TRBJ1-3, the complete variable domain reads DTGVSQNPRHKITKRGQNVTFRCDPISEHNRLYWYRQTLGQGPEFLTYFQNEAQLEKSRLLSDRFSAERPKGSFSTLEIQRTEQGDSAMYLCASSLTGAHGNTIYFGEGSWLTVV.

The CDR3, as DNA: TGTGCCAGCTCCACAGGGTTCTCCTACGAGCAGTACTTC. The encoded protein is CASSTGFSYEQYF. The gene calls are TRBV7-2 and TRBJ2-7; a possible D gene is TRBD1 (6 bases). The CDR3 spans 13 residues. CDR1 and CDR2 from the germline V gene are SGHTA and FQGNSA. Trimming shortened V by 8 bases and J by 0 bases, and 11 bases separated the two germline ends.

This clone was recorded only once. The chain uses TRBV4-1 and TRBJ2-7, with no clear D. Germline V gives CDR1 MGHRA, CDR2 YSYEKL. This CDR3 is 15 amino acids long. V was cut by 1 base and J by 0 bases, with 10 bases left in between. The CDR3 loop reads CASSQALSTSYEQYF. Here the CDR3 DNA reads TGCGCCAGCAGCCAAGCTTTATCTACCTCCTACGAGCAGTACTTC.

The V and J genes are TRBV5-1 and TRBJ2-3, with a tentative D call TRBD2 (6 bases). The CDR3 sequence is 15 residues long. V shed 4 bases and J shed 2 bases, with 14 bases lying between them. CDR1 and CDR2 (germline): SGHRS, YFSETQ. The CDR3: CASSPTGTYTDTQYF. The CDR3 DNA is TGCGCCAGCAGCCCAACCGGGACTTACACAGATACGCAGTATTTT.

The chain employs TRBV3-1 (or the pseudogene TRBV3-2) and TRBJ2-7; 8 bases align to TRBD1. CDR3 length: 14 residues. V trimming: 4 bases; J trimming: 2 bases; junction bases outside the gene matches: 4. Germline values: CDR1 LGHDT, CDR2 YNNKEL (reference sequence). The CDR3 spells CASSPGGQAYEQYF. DNA of the CDR3: TGTGCCAGCAGCCCAGGGGGACAGGCCTACGAGCAGTACTTC.

The chain uses TRBV7-2 and TRBJ1-5, with a tentative D call TRBD1 (5 bases). Trimming removed 1 base at V and 5 bases at J, with 9 bases between. Germline CDR1 SGHTA, CDR2 FQGNSA. This CDR3 spans 14 amino acids. The chain's CDR3 is CASSLGGGDQPQHF. The CDR3 DNA reads TGTGCCAGCAGCTTAGGCGGGGGTGATCAGCCCCAGCATTTT.

This clone was observed once. The junction departs from the called germline gene at one end, perhaps through a read error. The V and J genes are TRBV3-1 (or the pseudogene TRBV3-2) and TRBJ2-7; perhaps TRBD1 as D (7 bases). Germline assignment: CDR1 LGHDT and CDR2 YNNKEL (reference sequence). The CDR3 is 13 residues long. The CDR3 is CASSQGGAYEQYF. CDR3 in DNA: TGTGCAAGCAGCCAGGGGGGTGCCTACGAGCAGTACTTC.

This chain joins TRBV7-2 and TRBJ2-5, with 11 nucleotides matching TRBD2. J gave up 5 bases and V 5 bases, and 7 bases lay outside the gene matches. This CDR3 region has 15 residues. In germline, CDR1 is SGHTA, CDR2 FQGNSA. The CDR3 is CASSPEGLAGETQYF. The DNA of the CDR3 is TGTGCCAGCAGCCCAGAAGGACTAGCGGGTGAGACCCAGTACTTC.

The chain joins TRBV4-3 to TRBJ2-7; 9 positions agree with TRBD2. This CDR3 comprises 15 residues. From germline, CDR1 is LGHNA and CDR2 YSLEER. The J segment lost 6 bases and the V segment lost 5 bases, leaving 11 bases of the junction unmatched. The CDR3 here is CASSTRTSETGEQYF. The CDR3 DNA follows: TGCGCCAGCAGCACGCGGACTAGCGAGACGGGCGAGCAGTACTTC.

Only one count was recorded for this clone. The rearrangement joins TRBV5-8 to TRBJ1-3; maybe TRBD1 (5 bases). V was trimmed by 3 bases and J by 2 bases, leaving 12 bases between them. The CDR3 spans 15 residues. Germline CDR1 SGHTS, CDR2 YDEGEE. The CDR3 sequence is CASSSGGTAGNTIYF. The CDR3 DNA reads TGTGCCAGCAGCTCCGGAGGGACGGCTGGAAACACCATATATTTT.

The chain carries TRBV7-8 and TRBJ1-5, with 8 bases lining up with TRBD1. Germline loops: CDR1 SGHVS, CDR2 FQNEAQ. The junction had 2 bases not matched to a gene; V was cut back by 4 bases and J by 0 bases. The CDR3 loop spans 15 amino acids. The CDR3 here is CASSSQGASNQPQHF. In DNA, the CDR3 is TGTGCCAGCAGCTCCCAGGGGGCTAGCAATCAGCCCCAGCATTTT.

The CDR3 region is CASSPTLEAGTEAFF. CDR3 bases: TGTGCCAGCAGCCCCACGTTGGAGGCGGGTACTGAAGCTTTCTTT. The V gene is TRBV6-2 or TRBV6-3, the J gene TRBJ1-1; D remains ambiguous. In germline, CDR1 is MNHEY, CDR2 SVGEGT. Trimming took off 6 bases at V and 5 bases at J, with 19 bases between the two ends. This CDR3 is 15 amino acids long.

The genes are TRBV28 and TRBJ2-2; 7 bases are a match to TRBD1. The CDR3 extends over 15 amino acids. V gave up 4 bases and J gave up 6 bases; unmatched junction bases: 8. Germline V gene lookup returns CDR1 MDHEN and CDR2 SYDVKM. CDR3: CASSSGQVGPGELFF. The CDR3 nucleotides are TGTGCCAGCAGTTCTGGACAGGTTGGCCCCGGGGAGCTGTTTTTT.

Only one count was recorded for this clone. This chain joins TRBV2 and TRBJ2-3, with 10 bases that match TRBD2. After removal of 1 base from V and 0 bases from J, the junction contained 7 bases not matched to a gene. The CDR3 has 18 amino acids. Germline V gives CDR1 SNHLY, CDR2 FYNNEI. The CDR3, as DNA: TGTGCCAGCAGTGAAGGTAGAGCGGGGGGGCCGAGCACAGATACGCAGTATTTT. Protein sequence: CASSEGRAGGPSTDTQYF.

Written as DNA, the CDR3 is TGTGCCAGCAGTGAAAGGCGGACAGGGGGGAACACTGAAGCTTTCTTT. It translates to CASSERRTGGNTEAFF. This chain joins TRBV6-1 and TRBJ1-1, with 10 bases identical to TRBD1. Germline CDR1 MNHNS, CDR2 SASEGT. The CDR3 contains 16 residues. V lost 2 bases to trimming and J lost 1 base; unmatched junction nucleotides: 4.

DNA for the CDR3: TGTGCCAGCAGCTTAGACTTCACAGGGAACTATGGCTACACCTTC. Translated: CASSLDFTGNYGYTF. The V and J genes are TRBV7-2 and TRBJ1-2; possibly TRBD1 for D (6 bases). In germline, CDR1 is SGHTA, CDR2 FQGNSA. V shed 1 base and J shed 2 bases, with 11 bases lying between them. The CDR3 loop spans 15 amino acids.

This clone was detected only once. J is TRBJ1-1 and V is TRBV12-3 or TRBV12-4, with a tentative D call TRBD1 (6 bases). V was clipped by 5 bases and J by 10 bases, with 11 bases between them. The CDR3 has 11 residues. CDR3: CASSTGSRAFF. The CDR3 bases are TGTGCCAGCAGTACAGGGAGTAGAGCTTTCTTT.

V is TRBV19 and J is TRBJ1-4, with D unclear. The germline V gene encodes CDR1 LNHDA and CDR2 SQIVND (reference sequence). There are 16 residues in the CDR3. V lost 3 bases and J 7 bases, leaving 18 bases between the germline ends. CDR3 in amino acids: CASSIAAAGRSEKLFF. CDR3 DNA: TGTGCCAGTAGTATCGCCGCGGCCGGAAGGAGTGAAAAACTGTTTTTT.

This clone has a handful of counts. The genes are TRBV3-1 (or the pseudogene TRBV3-2) and TRBJ1-1; D is possibly TRBD1 (6 bases). The V end was cut by 3 bases, the J end by 4 bases, with 15 bases between. The CDR3 sequence is 15 residues long. Germline CDR1 LGHDT, CDR2 YNNKEL (reference sequence). CDR3 residues: CASSQATTGVTEAFF. The CDR3, as DNA: TGTGCCAGCAGCCAGGCTACGACAGGAGTCACTGAAGCTTTCTTT.

The chain has TRBV7-3 and TRBJ1-5, with no clear D. V was pared by 4 bases and J by 4 bases, with 11 bases between. The CDR3 is made up of 14 amino acids. Germline CDR1 is SGHTA and CDR2 is FQGTGA. For the CDR3, the DNA is TGTGCCAGCAGCTCACGTGACGGGAATCAGCCCCAGCATTTT. Translating gives CASSSRDGNQPQHF.

The genes are TRBV19 and TRBJ2-3; D perhaps matches TRBD2 (5 bases). In germline, CDR1 is LNHDA, CDR2 SQIVND (reference sequence). V was trimmed by 5 bases and J by 6 bases, leaving 21 bases between them. The CDR3 runs to 16 residues. The CDR3 nucleotides are TGTGCCAGTAGTTCCAGTTGGACTCAGCGCTCTGATACGCAGTATTTT. Translating gives CASSSSWTQRSDTQYF.

CDR3 amino acids: CSVGPTLEQFF. The CDR3, as DNA: TGCAGCGTTGGACCGACTCTCGAGCAGTTCTTC. The V gene is TRBV29-1, the J gene TRBJ2-1; the D is unclear. Germline V gene sequence: CDR1 SQVTM, CDR2 ANQGSEA. Deletions cut 4 bases from V and 10 bases from J, with 11 bases between. The CDR3 contains 11 residues.

The chain couples TRBV4-1 to TRBJ2-7; the match to TRBD2 covers 13 bases. Germline CDR1 MGHRA, CDR2 YSYEKL. The V segment lost 4 bases and the J segment 3 bases; nucleotides outside the gene matches: 9. The CDR3 runs to 17 residues. DNA for the CDR3: TGCGCCAGCAGCCTCCGGACTAGCGGGAGCCAATTCTACGAGCAGTACTTC. As protein: CASSLRTSGSQFYEQYF.

The V call is TRBV9, the J call TRBJ2-2; 7 bases are a match to TRBD1. Germline CDR1 and CDR2: SGDLS and YYNGEE. This CDR3 region has 15 residues. J gave up 6 bases and V 1 base, and 6 bases lay outside the gene matches. The CDR3 loop reads CASSVTGVQAGELFF. CDR3 nucleotides: TGTGCCAGCAGCGTAACAGGGGTCCAAGCCGGGGAGCTGTTTTTT.